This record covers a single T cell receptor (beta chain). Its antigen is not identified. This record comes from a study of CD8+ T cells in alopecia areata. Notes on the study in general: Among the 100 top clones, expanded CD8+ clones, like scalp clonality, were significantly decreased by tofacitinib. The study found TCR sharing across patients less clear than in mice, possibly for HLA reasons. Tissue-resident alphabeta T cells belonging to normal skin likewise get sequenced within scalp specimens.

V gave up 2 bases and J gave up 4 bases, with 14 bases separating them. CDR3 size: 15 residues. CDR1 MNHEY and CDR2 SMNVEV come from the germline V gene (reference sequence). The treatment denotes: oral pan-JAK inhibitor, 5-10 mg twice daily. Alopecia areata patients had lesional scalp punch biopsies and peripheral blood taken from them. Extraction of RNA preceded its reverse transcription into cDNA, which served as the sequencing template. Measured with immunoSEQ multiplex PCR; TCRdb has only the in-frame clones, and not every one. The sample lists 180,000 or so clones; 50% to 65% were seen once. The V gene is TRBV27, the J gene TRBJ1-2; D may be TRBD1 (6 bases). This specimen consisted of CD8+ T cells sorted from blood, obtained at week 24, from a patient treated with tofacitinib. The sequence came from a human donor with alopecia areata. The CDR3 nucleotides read TGTGCCAGCAGTTTAAAGGGGGTCTCTATCTATGGCTACACCTTC. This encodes CASSLKGVSIYGYTF.